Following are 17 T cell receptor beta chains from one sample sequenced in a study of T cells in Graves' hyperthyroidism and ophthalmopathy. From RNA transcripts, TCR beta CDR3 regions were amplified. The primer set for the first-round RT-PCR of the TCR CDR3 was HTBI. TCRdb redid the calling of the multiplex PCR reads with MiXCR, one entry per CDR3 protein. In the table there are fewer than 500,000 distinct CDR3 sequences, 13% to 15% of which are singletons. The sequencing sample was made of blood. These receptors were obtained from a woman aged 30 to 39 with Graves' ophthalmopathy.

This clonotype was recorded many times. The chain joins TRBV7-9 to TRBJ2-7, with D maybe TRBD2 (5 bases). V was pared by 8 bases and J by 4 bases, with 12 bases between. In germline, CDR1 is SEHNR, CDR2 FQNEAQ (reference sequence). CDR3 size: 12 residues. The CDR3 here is CASGQRTYEQYF. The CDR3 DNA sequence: TGTGCCAGCGGTCAGAGGACTTACGAGCAGTACTTC.

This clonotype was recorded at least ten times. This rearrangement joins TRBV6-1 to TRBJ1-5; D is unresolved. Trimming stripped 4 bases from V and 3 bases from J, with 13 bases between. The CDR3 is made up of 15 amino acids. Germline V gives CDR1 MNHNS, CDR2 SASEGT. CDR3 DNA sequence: TGTGCCAGCAGTGTGGCAGCCGCTAACAATCAGCCCCAGCATTTT. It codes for CASSVAAANNQPQHF.

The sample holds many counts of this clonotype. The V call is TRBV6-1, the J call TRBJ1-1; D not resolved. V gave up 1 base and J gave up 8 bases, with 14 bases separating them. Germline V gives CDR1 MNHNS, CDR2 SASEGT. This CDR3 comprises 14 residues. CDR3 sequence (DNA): TGTGCCAGCAGTGAAGAGCCTAGAGGTGGGGAAGCTTTCTTT. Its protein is CASSEEPRGGEAFF.

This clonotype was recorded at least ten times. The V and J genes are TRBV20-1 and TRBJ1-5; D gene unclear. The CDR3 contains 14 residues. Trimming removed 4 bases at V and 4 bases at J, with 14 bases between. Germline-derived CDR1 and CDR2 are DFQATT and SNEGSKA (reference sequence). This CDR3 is CSANQVNRNQPQHF. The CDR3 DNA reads TGCAGTGCTAACCAGGTTAATAGGAATCAGCCCCAGCATTTT.

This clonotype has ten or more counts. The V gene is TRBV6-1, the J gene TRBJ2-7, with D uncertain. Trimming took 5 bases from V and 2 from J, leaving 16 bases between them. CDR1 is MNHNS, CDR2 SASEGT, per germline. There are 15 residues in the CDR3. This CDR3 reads CASSFGDKATYEQYF. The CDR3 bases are TGTGCCAGCAGTTTTGGAGACAAGGCCACCTACGAGCAGTACTTC.

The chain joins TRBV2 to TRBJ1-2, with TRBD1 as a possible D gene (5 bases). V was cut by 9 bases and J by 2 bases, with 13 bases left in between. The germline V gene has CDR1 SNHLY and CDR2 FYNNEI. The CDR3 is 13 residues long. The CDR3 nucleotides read TGTGCCAGTTCAGGGCGGCAGAACTATGGCTACACCTTC. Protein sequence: CASSGRQNYGYTF.

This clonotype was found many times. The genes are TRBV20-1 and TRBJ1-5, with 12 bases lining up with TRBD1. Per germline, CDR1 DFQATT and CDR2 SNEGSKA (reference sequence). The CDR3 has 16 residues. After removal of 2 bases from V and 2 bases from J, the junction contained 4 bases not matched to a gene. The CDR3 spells CSARFGTGGGNQPQHF. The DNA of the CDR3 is TGCAGTGCTAGATTCGGGACAGGGGGCGGCAATCAGCCCCAGCATTTT.

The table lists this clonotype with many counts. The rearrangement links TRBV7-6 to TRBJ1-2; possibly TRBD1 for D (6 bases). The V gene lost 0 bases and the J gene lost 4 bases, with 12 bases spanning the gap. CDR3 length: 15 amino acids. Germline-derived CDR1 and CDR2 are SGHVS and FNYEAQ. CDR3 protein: CASSLAGASGYGYTF. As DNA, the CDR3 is TGTGCCAGCAGCTTAGCGGGGGCGTCCGGCTATGGCTACACCTTC.

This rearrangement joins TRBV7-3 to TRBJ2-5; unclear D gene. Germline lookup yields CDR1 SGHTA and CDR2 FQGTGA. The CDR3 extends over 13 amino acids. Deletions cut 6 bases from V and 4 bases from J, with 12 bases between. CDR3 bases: TGTGCCAGCAGTGCCGGGCAGCGAGAGACCCAGTACTTC. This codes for CASSAGQRETQYF.

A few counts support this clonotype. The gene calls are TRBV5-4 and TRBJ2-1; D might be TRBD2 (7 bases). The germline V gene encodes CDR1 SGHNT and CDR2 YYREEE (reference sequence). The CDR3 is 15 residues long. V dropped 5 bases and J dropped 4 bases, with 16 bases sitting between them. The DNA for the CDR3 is TGTGCCAGCAGAGCCCGGGGGGCCTCGTACAATGAGCAGTTCTTC. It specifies CASRARGASYNEQFF.

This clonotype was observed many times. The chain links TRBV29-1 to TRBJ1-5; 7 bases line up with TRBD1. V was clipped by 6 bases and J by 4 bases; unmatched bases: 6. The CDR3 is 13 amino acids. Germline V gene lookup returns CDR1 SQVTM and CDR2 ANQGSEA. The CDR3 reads CSVGDSENQPQHF. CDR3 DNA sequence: TGCAGCGTGGGGGACAGCGAGAATCAGCCCCAGCATTTT.

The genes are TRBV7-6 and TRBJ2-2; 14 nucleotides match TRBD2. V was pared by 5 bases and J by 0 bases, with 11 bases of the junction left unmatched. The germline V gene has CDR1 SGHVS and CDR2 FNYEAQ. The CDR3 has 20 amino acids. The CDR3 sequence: CASSHGLAGGNYANTGELFF. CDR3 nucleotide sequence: TGTGCCAGCAGCCATGGACTAGCGGGGGGTAATTACGCGAACACCGGGGAGCTGTTTTTT. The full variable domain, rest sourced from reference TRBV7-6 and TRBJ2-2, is GAGVSQSPRYKVTKRGQDVALRCDPISGHVSLYWYRQALGQGPEFLTYFNYEAQQDKSGLPNDRFSAERPEGSISTLTIQRTEQRDSAMYRCASSHGLAGGNYANTGELFFGEGSRLTVL.

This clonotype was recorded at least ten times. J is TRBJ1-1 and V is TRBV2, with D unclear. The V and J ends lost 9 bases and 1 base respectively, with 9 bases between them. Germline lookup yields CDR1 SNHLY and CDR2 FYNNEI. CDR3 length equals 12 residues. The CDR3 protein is CARAVENTEAFF. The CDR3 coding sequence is TGTGCCAGGGCGGTAGAGAACACTGAAGCTTTCTTT.

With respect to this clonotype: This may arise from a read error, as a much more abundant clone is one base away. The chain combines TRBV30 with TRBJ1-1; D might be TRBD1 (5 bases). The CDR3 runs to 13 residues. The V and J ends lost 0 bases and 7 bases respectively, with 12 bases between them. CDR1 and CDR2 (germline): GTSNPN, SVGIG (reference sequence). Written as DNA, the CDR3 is TGTGCCTGGAGTGTGAAGGGACTCGGTGAAGCTTTCTTT. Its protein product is CAWSVKGLGEAFF.

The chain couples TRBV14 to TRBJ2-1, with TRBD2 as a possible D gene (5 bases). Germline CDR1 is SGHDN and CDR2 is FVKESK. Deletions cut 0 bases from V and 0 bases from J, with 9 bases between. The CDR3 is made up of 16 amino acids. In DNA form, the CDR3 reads TGTGCCAGCAGCCAAGATCCGAGGGCCTCCTACAATGAGCAGTTCTTC. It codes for CASSQDPRASYNEQFF. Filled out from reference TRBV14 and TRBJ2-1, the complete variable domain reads EAGVTQFPSHSVIEKGQTVTLRCDPISGHDNLYWYRRVMGKEIKFLLHFVKESKQDESGMPNNRFLAERTGGTYSTLKVQPAELEDSGVYFCASSQDPRASYNEQFFGPGTRLTVL.

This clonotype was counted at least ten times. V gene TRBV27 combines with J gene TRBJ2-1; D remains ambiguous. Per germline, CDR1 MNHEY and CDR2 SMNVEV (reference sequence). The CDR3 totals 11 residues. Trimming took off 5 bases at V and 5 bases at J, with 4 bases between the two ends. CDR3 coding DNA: TGTGCCAGCAGTAACGACAATGAGCAGTTCTTC. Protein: CASSNDNEQFF.

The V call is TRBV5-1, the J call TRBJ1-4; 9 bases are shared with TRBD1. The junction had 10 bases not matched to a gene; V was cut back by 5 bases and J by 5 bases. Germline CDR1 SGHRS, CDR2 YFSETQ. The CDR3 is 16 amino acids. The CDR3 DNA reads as TGCGCCAGCAGTAAAGAACAGGGGGCGGAGAATGAAAAACTGTTTTTT. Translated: CASSKEQGAENEKLFF.